This T cell receptor (beta chain) was sequenced in a study of blood T cell repertoires in COVID-19. Whole-study context: Samples representing acute and convalescent COVID-19 were sourced from the United States, Italy and Spain.

Participants came from under 30 US areas, aged roughly 18 to 89 years. Someone with COVID-19 had been met by exposed participants within 2 weeks before study entry. Losses at the gene ends were 0 bases for V and 0 bases for J; bases not matched to a gene: 1. CDR3 length: 17 residues. Germline CDR1 reads LGHNA; CDR2 reads YSLEER. Per the authors' pipeline: Estimation of nucleated cell counts was performed using reference gene primer amplification. Libraries were prepared by immunoSEQ multiplex PCR; TCRdb keeps only in-frame clonotypes and omits some of them. V and J calls and clone size are those listed in that table; D and trimming were worked out from the DNA. The table has around 400,000 clones, roughly 90% seen once.

This chain links TRBV4-3 with TRBJ2-2; 10 bases match TRBD1. The clonotype comes from a woman in her late teens or twenties who had been exposed to COVID-19. Sequenced material: PBMCs or T cells enriched from blood (not recorded which). CDR3 in amino acids: CASSQDGQGANTGELFF. Here the CDR3 DNA reads TGCGCCAGCAGCCAAGATGGACAGGGGGCGAACACCGGGGAGCTGTTTTTT.